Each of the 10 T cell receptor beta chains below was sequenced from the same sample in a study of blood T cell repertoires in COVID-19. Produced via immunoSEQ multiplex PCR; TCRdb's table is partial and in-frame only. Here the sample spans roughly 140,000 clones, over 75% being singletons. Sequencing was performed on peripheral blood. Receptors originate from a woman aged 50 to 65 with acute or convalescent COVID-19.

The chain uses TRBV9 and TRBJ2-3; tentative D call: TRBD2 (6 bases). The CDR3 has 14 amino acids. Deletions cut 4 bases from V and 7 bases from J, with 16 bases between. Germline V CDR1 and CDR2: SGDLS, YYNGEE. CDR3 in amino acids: CASSPNQRGNTQYF. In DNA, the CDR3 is TGTGCCAGCAGCCCCAATCAACGCGGGAATACGCAGTATTTT.

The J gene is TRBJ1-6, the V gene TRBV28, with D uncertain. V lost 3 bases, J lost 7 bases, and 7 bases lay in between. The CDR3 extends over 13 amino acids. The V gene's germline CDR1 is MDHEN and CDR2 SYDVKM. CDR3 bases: TGTGCCAGCAGTTTTGGCAGGAATTCACCCCTCCACTTT. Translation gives CASSFGRNSPLHF. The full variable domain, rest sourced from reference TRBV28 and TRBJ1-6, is DVKVTQSSRYLVKRTGEKVFLECVQDMDHENMFWYRQDPGLGLRLIYFSYDVKMKEKGDIPEGYSVSREKKERFSLILESASTNQTSMYLCASSFGRNSPLHFGNGTRLTVT.

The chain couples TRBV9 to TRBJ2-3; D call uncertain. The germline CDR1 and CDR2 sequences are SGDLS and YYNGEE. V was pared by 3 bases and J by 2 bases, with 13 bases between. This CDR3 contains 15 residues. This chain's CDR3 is CASSARRGDTDTQYF. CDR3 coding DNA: TGTGCCAGCAGCGCCCGGAGAGGTGACACAGATACGCAGTATTTT. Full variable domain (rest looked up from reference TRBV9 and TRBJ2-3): DSGVTQTPKHLITATGQRVTLRCSPRSGDLSVYWYQQSLDQGLQFLIQYYNGEERAKGNILERFSAQQFPDLHSELNLSSLELGDSALYFCASSARRGDTDTQYFGPGTRLTVL.

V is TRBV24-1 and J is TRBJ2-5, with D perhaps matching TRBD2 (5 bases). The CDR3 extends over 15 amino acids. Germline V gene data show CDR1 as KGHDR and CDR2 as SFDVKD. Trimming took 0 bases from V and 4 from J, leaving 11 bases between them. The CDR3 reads CATSDLAFGGETQYF. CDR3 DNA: TGTGCCACCAGTGATTTGGCCTTTGGAGGAGAGACCCAGTACTTC.

CDR3 nucleotides: TGTGCCAGCAGGGAGGGACAGGGCCTCTCCTACGAGCAGTACTTC. It specifies CASREGQGLSYEQYF. The genes are TRBV27 and TRBJ2-7; TRBD1 matches 9 bases. In germline, CDR1 is MNHEY, CDR2 SMNVEV (reference sequence). With V trimmed by 6 bases and J by 0 bases, 6 bases remained unmatched. CDR3 length: 15 amino acids.

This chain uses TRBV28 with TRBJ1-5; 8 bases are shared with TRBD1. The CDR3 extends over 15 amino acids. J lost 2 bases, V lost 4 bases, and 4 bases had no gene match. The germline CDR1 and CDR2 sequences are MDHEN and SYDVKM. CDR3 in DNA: TGTGCCAGCAGTTCAGGGGGCACGGGCAATCAGCCCCAGCATTTT. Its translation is CASSSGGTGNQPQHF.

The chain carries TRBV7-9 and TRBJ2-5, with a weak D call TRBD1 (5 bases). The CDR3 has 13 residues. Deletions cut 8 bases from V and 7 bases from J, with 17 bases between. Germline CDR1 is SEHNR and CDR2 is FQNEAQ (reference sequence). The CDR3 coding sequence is TGTGCCAGCGGGGCAGAGCCGCTCCCGACCCAGTACTTC. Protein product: CASGAEPLPTQYF.

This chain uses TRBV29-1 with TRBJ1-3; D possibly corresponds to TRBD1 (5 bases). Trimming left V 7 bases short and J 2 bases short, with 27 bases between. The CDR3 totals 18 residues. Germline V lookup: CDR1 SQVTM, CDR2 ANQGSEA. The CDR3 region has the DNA TGCAGCGCCAGTTCCGGGACTATCGGCGGGGGTACTGGAAACACCATATATTTT. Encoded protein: CSASSGTIGGGTGNTIYF.

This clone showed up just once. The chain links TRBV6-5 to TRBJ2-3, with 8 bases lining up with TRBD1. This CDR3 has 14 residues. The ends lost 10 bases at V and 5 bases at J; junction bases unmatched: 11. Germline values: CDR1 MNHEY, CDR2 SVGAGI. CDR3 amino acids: CATHWTGFKDTQYF. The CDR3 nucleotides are TGTGCCACCCACTGGACAGGGTTTAAAGATACGCAGTATTTT.

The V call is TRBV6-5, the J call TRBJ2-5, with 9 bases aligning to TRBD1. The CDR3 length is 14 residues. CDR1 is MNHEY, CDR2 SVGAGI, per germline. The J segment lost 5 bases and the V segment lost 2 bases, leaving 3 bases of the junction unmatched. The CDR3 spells CASSYVGTGETQYF. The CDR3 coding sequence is TGTGCCAGCAGTTACGTCGGGACAGGGGAGACCCAGTACTTC.